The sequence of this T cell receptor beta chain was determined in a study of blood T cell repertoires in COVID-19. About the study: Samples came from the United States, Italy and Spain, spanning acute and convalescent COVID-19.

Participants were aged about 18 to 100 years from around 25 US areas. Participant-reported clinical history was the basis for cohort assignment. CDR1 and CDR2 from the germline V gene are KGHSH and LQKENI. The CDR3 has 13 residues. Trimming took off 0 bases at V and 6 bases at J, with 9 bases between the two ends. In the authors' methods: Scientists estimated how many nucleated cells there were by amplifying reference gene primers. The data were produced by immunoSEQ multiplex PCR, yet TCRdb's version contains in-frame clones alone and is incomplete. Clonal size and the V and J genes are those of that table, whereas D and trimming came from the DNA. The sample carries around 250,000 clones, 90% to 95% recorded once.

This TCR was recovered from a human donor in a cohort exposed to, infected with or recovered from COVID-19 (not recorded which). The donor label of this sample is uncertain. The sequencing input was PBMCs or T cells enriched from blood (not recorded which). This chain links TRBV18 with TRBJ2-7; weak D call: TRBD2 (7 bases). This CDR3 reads CASSPPGGGEQYF. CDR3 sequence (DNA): TGTGCCAGCTCACCACCAGGGGGGGGCGAGCAGTACTTC.